The text below deals with one TCR beta chain. What it binds is not known. This sample was taken from a study of shared clonotypes between healthy human individuals. Study-wide results and limits: Sorted-subset samples were not fully sequenced, rarefaction indicated.

CD45RO-negative cells were positively selected for CCR7, leaving out terminally differentiated effector memory CD45RA+ cells. Every one of the donors was a Caucasian adult that lived in Nashville, Tennessee. The assay was immunoSEQ multiplex PCR, and TCRdb's table has in-frame clones only and misses some. This table holds millions of clones, around 96% found once. Germline V CDR1 and CDR2: MNHNY, SVGAGI (reference sequence). This CDR3 contains 14 residues. The V and J ends lost 6 bases and 2 bases, in that order; junction bases with no gene match: 3. This receptor was identified in a man between 18 and 35 years old in good health. The chain is built from TRBV6-6 and TRBJ2-5; 10 nucleotides line up with TRBD2. Sequences were obtained from naive CD8+ T cells sorted from blood. The CDR3 DNA is TGTGCCAGCAGCGGGACTAGCGTACAAGAGACCCAGTACTTC. Protein product: CASSGTSVQETQYF.